This T cell receptor beta chain was identified in a study of blood T cell repertoires in COVID-19. Study-wide context: Acute-phase and convalescent COVID-19 samples originated in the United States, Italy and Spain. PBMCs, B-cell-depleted T cells, or T cells were the source of the cDNA or gDNA that made up the material.

As handled by the study authors: How many nucleated cells were present was estimated from reference gene primer amplification. The protocol was immunoSEQ multiplex PCR, while the TCRdb copy is restricted to in-frame clones and leaves out a portion. The V and J calls and clone size were taken over from that table, and D and trimming were inferred from the DNA. In the table there are some 69,000 clones, roughly nine tenths of which are singletons. The length of the CDR3 is 17 residues. CDR1 and CDR2 from the germline V gene are LGHNA and YNFKEQ. J lost 6 bases, V lost 2 bases, and 8 bases had no gene match.

Sequences were obtained from peripheral blood. This TCR derives from a woman in her forties or fifties with active COVID-19. The chain uses TRBV4-2 and TRBJ2-4, with 12 bases identical to TRBD2. The CDR3 is CASSQPATSGRTNIQYF. In DNA, the CDR3 is TGTGCCAGCAGCCAACCCGCGACTAGCGGGAGAACAAACATTCAGTACTTC.